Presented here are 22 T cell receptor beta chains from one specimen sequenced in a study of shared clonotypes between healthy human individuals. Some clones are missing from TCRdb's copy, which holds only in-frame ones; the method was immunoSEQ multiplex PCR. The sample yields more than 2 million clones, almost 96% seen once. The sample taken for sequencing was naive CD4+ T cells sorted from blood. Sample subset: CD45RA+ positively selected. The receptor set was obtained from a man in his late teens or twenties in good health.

Written as DNA, the CDR3 is TGTGCCAGCTCACTAAAAGACACCGGGGAGCTGTTTTTT. The encoded protein is CASSLKDTGELFF. The chain recombines TRBV18 with TRBJ2-2; no firm D call. Trimming shortened V by 4 bases and J by 3 bases, and 6 bases separated the two germline ends. The CDR3 runs to 13 residues. Germline V gene data show CDR1 as KGHSH and CDR2 as LQKENI.

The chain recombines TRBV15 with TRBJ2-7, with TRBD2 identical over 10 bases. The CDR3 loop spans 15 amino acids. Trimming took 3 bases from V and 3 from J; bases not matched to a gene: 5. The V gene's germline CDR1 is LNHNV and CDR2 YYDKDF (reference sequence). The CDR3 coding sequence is TGTGCCACCAGCAGCTTTGTAGCGGGGGGCTACGAGCAGTACTTC. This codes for CATSSFVAGGYEQYF.

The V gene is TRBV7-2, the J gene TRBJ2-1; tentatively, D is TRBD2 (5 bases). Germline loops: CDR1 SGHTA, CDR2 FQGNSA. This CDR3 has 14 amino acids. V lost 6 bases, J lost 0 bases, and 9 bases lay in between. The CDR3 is CASSSASSYNEQFF. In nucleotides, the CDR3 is TGTGCCAGCAGTAGCGCGAGCTCCTACAATGAGCAGTTCTTC.

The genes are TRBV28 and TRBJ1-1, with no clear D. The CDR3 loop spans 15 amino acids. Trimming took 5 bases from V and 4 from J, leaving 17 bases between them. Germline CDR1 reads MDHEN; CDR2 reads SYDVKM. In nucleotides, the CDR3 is TGTGCCAGCAGTCCGTCGCGGGCCGCGGGCACTGAAGCTTTCTTT. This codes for CASSPSRAAGTEAFF.

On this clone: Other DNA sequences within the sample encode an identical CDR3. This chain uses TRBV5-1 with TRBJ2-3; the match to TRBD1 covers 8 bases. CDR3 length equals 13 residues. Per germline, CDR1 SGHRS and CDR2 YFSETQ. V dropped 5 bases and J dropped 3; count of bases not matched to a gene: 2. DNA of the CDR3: TGCGCCAGCAGAGGGACAGGTACAGATACGCAGTATTTT. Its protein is CASRGTGTDTQYF.

CDR3 nucleotide sequence: TGTGCCAGCAGTGAAGTCGTCAGCTCCTACGAGCAGTACTTC. Protein product: CASSEVVSSYEQYF. The chain recombines TRBV6-1 with TRBJ2-7; D gene ambiguous. Germline V lookup: CDR1 MNHNS, CDR2 SASEGT. Trimming took off 1 base at V and 0 bases at J, with 7 bases between the two ends. CDR3 length: 14 residues.

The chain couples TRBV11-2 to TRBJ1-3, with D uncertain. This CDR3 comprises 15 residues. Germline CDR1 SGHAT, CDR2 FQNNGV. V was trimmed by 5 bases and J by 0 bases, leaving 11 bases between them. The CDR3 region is CASSLGSFSGNTIYF. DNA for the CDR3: TGTGCCAGCAGCCTCGGGAGCTTCTCTGGAAACACCATATATTTT.

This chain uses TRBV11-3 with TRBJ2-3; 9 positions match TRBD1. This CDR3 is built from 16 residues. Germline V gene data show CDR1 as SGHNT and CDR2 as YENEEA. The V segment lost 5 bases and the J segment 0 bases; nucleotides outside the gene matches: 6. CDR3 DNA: TGTGCCAGCAGCCCTTCGACAGGGGGAAGCACAGATACGCAGTATTTT. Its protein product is CASSPSTGGSTDTQYF.

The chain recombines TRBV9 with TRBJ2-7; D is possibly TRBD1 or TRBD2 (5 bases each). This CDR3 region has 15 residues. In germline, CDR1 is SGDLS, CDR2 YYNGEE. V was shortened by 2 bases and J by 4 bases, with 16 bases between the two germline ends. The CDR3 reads CASSVEARQQYEQYF. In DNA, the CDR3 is TGTGCCAGCAGCGTGGAGGCCAGACAGCAGTACGAGCAGTACTTC.

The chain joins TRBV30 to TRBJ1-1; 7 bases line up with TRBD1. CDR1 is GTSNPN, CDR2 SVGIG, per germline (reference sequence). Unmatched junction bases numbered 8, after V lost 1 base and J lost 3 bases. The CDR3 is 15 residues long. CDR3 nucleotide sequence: TGTGCCTGGAGTGGGGGACTAACAGGGGACACTGAAGCTTTCTTT. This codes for CAWSGGLTGDTEAFF.

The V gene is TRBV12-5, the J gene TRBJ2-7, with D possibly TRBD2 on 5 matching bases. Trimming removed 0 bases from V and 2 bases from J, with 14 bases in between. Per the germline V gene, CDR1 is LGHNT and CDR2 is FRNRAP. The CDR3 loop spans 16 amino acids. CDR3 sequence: CASGLVLSAVAYEQYF. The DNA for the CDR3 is TGTGCTAGTGGTTTGGTACTGTCAGCGGTCGCCTACGAGCAGTACTTC.

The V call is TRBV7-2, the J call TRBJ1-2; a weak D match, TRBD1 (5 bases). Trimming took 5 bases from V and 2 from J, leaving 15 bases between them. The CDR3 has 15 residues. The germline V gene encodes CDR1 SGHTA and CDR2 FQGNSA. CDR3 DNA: TGTGCCAGCAGCAAGGACATCCCAGGCAACTATGGCTACACCTTC. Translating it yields CASSKDIPGNYGYTF.

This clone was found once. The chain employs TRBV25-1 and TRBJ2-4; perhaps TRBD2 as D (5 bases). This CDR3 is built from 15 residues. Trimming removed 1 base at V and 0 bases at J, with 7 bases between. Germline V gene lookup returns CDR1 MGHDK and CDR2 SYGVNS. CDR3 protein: CASSESGLAKNIQYF. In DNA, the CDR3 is TGTGCCAGCAGTGAATCCGGACTAGCCAAAAACATTCAGTACTTC.

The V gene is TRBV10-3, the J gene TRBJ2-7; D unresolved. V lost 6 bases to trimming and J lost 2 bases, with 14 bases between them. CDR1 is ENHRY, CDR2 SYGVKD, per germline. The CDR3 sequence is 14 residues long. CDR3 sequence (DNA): TGTGCCATCAGCGGACGTTCCCCAGCCTACGAGCAGTACTTC. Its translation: CAISGRSPAYEQYF.

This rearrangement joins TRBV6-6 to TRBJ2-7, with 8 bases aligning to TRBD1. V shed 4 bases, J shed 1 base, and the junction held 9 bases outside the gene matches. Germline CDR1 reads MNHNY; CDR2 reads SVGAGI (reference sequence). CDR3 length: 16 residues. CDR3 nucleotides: TGTGCCAGCAGTTCCAACGGACAGGGAATATCCTACGAGCAGTACTTC. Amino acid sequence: CASSSNGQGISYEQYF.

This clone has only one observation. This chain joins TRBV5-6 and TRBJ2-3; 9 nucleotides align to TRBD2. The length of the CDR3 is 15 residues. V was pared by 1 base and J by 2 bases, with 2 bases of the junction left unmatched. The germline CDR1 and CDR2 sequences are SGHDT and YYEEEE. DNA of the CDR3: TGTGCCAGCAGCTTGCTAGCGGGGCACACAGATACGCAGTATTTT. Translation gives CASSLLAGHTDTQYF.

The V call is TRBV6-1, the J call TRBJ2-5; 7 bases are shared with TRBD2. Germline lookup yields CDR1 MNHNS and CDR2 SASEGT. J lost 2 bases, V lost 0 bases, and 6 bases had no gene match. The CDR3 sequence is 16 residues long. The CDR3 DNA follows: TGTGCCAGCAGTGAAGCGCTTCGGCGGGGGCAAGAGACCCAGTACTTC. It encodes CASSEALRRGQETQYF.

CDR3 sequence reads: CAWAKDGNTEAFF. The CDR3 nucleotides are TGTGCCTGGGCAAAGGACGGAAACACTGAAGCTTTCTTT. The J gene is TRBJ1-1, the V gene TRBV30; D remains ambiguous. CDR1 is GTSNPN, CDR2 SVGIG, per germline (reference sequence). Between the trimmed V and J ends, which lost 5 bases and 2 bases, there was a span of 12 bases. This CDR3 is 13 amino acids long.

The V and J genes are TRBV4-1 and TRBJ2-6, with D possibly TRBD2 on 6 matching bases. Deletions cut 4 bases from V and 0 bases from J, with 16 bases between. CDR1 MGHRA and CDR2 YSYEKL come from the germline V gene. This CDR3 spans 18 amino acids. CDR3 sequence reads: CASSLTSGLLSGANVLTF. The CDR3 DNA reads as TGCGCCAGCAGCCTTACTTCGGGACTCCTCTCTGGGGCCAACGTCCTGACTTTC.

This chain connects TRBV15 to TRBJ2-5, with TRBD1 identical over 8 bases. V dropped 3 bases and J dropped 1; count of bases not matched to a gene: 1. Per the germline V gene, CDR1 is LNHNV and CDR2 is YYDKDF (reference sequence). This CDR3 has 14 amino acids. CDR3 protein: CATSRTGAQETQYF. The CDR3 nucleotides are TGTGCCACCAGCAGGACAGGGGCCCAAGAGACCCAGTACTTC. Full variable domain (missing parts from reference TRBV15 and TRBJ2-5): DAMVIQNPRYQVTQFGKPVTLSCSQTLNHNVMYWYQQKSSQAPKLLFHYYDKDFNNEADTPDNFQSRRPNTSFCFLDIRSPGLGDTAMYLCATSRTGAQETQYFGPGTRLLVL.

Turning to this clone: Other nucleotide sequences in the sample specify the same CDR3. This chain's CDR3 is CASSPGSQETQYF. Here the CDR3 DNA reads TGTGCCAGCAGCCCCGGGTCCCAAGAGACCCAGTACTTC. The rearrangement uses TRBV11-3 and TRBJ2-5; D gene ambiguous. V lost 5 bases and J lost 1, with 8 bases in between. The CDR3 sequence is 13 residues long. The germline V gene encodes CDR1 SGHNT and CDR2 YENEEA. Variable domain in full (rest from reference TRBV11-3 and TRBJ2-5): EAGVVQSPRYKIIEKKQPVAFWCNPISGHNTLYWYLQNLGQGPELLIRYENEEAVDDSQLPKDRFSAERLKGVDSTLKIQPAELGDSAVYLCASSPGSQETQYFGPGTRLLVL.

Here the CDR3 DNA reads TGTGCCAGCAGCTTAAGACTAGCGGTGACCGGGGAGCTGTTTTTT. This gives the protein CASSLRLAVTGELFF. The chain recombines TRBV7-2 with TRBJ2-2; 9 bases fit TRBD2. CDR1 and CDR2 from the germline V gene are SGHTA and FQGNSA. The V and J ends lost 2 bases and 5 bases, in that order; junction bases with no gene match: 3. This CDR3 has 15 amino acids.